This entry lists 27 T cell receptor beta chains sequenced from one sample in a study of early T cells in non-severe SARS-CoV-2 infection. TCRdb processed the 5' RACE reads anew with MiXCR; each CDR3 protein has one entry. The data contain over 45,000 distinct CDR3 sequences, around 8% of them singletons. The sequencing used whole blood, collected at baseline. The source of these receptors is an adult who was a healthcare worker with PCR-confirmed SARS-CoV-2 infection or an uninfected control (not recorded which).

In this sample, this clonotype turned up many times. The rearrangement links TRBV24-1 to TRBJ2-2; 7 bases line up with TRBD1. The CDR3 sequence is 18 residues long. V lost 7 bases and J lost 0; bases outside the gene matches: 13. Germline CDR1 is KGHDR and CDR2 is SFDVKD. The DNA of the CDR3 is TGTGCCACCAGGGGGGAACAGGGGCGATTTACGAACACCGGGGAGCTGTTTTTT. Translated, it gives CATRGEQGRFTNTGELFF.

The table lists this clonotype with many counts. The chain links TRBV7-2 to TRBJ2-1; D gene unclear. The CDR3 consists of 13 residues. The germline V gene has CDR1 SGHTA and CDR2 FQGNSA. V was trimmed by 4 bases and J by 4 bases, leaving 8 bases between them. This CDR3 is CASSWDAYNEQFF. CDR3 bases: TGTGCCAGCAGCTGGGATGCGTACAATGAGCAGTTCTTC.

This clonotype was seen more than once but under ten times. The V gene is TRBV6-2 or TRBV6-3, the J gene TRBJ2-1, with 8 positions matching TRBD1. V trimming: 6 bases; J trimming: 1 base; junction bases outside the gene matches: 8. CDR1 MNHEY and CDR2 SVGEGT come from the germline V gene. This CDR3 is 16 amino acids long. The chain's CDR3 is CASRPYRQGSYNEQFF. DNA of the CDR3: TGTGCCAGCAGACCCTACCGACAGGGGTCCTACAATGAGCAGTTCTTC.

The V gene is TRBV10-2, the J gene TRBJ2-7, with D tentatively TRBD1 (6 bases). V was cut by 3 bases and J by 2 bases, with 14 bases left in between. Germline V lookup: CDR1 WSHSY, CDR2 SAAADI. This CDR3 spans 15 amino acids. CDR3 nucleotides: TGCGCCAGCAGTGAAAAAGAAACAGGGCCCTACGAGCAGTACTTC. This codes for CASSEKETGPYEQYF.

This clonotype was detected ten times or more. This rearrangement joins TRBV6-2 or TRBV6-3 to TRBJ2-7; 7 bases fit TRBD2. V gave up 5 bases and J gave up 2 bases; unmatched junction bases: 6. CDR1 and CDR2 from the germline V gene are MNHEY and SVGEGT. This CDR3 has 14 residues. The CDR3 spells CASSSPGLTYEQYF. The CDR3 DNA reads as TGTGCCAGCAGTAGCCCGGGACTAACCTACGAGCAGTACTTC.

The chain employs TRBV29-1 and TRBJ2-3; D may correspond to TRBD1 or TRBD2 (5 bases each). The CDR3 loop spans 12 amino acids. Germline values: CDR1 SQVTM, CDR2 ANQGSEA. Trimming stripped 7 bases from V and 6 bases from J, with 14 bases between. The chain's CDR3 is CSAAWGWDTQYF. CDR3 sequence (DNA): TGCAGCGCCGCTTGGGGGTGGGATACGCAGTATTTT.

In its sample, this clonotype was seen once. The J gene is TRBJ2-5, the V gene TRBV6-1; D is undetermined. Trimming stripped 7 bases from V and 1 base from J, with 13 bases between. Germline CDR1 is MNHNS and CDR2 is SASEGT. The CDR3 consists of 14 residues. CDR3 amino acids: CASTARSPQETQYF. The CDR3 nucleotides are TGTGCCAGCACCGCTCGGAGCCCCCAAGAGACCCAGTACTTC.

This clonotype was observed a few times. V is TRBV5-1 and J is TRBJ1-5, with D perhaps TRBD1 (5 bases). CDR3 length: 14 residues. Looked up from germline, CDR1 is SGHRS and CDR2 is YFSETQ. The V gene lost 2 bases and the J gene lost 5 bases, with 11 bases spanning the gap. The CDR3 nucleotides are TGCGCCAGCAGCTTTGGGACTCCTGATCAGCCCCAGCATTTT. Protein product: CASSFGTPDQPQHF.

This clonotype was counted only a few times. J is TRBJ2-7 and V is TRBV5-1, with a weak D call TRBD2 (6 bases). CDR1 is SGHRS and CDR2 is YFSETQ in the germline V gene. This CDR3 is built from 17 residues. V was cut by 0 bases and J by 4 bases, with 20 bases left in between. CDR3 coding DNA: TGCGCCAGCAGCTTGGCCGCGGGATCGGGGGTTGCGTACGAGCAGTACTTC. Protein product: CASSLAAGSGVAYEQYF.

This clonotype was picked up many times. The CDR3 coding sequence is TGTGCCAGCAGCTTAAAAGGGGACACTGAAGCTTTCTTT. This sequence encodes CASSLKGDTEAFF. The chain employs TRBV7-8 and TRBJ1-1, with D tentatively TRBD1 (5 bases). This CDR3 region has 13 residues. The V gene lost 2 bases and the J gene lost 3 bases, with 7 bases spanning the gap. Germline lookup yields CDR1 SGHVS and CDR2 FQNEAQ.

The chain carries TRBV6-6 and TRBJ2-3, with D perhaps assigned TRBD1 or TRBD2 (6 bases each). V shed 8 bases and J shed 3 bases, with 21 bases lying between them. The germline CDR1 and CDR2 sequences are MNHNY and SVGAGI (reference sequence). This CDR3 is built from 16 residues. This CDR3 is CASWVRGGTWTDTQYF. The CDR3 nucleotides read TGTGCCAGCTGGGTACGGGGCGGGACATGGACAGATACGCAGTATTTT.

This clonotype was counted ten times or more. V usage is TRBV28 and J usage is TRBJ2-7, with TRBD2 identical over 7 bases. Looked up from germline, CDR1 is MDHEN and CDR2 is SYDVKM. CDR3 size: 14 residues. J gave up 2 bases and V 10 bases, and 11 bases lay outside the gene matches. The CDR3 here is CATRRAGEAYEQYF. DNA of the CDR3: TGTGCCACCCGGCGGGCGGGAGAGGCCTACGAGCAGTACTTC.

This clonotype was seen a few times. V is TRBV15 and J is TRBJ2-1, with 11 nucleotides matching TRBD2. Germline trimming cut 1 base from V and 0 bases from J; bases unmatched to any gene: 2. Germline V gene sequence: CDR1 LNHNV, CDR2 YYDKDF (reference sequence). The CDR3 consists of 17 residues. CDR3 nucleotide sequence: TGTGCCACCAGCAGAGGCGGACTAGCGGGCTCCTACAATGAGCAGTTCTTC. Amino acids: CATSRGGLAGSYNEQFF. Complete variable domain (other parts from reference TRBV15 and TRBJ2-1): DAMVIQNPRYQVTQFGKPVTLSCSQTLNHNVMYWYQQKSSQAPKLLFHYYDKDFNNEADTPDNFQSRRPNTSFCFLDIRSPGLGDTAMYLCATSRGGLAGSYNEQFFGPGTRLTVL.

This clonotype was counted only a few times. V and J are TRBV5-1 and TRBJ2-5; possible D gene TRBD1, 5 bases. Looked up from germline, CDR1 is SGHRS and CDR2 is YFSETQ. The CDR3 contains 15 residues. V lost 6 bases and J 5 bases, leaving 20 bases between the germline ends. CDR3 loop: CASKERGKFLETQYF. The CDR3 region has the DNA TGCGCCAGCAAGGAAAGGGGAAAGTTTCTTGAGACCCAGTACTTC.

The CDR3 DNA sequence: TGTGCCAGCAGTTTCTACTGGGACACCGGGGAGCTGTTTTTT. As protein: CASSFYWDTGELFF. This sequence joins TRBV27 and TRBJ2-2; D remains ambiguous. The V gene lost 3 bases and the J gene lost 3 bases, with 8 bases spanning the gap. The CDR3 length is 14 residues. Looked up from germline, CDR1 is MNHEY and CDR2 is SMNVEV (reference sequence).

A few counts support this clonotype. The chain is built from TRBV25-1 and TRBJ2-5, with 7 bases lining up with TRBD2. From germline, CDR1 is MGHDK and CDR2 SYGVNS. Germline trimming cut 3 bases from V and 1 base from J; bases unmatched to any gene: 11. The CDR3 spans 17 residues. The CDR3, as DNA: TGTGCCAGCAGTGACCTTACTAGCGAGGCGCCCCAAGAGACCCAGTACTTC. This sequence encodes CASSDLTSEAPQETQYF.

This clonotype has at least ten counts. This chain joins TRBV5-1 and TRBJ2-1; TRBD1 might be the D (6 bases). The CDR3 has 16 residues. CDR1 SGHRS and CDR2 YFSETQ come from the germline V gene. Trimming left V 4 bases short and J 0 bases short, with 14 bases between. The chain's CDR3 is CASSVRGSSSYNEQFF. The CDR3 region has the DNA TGCGCCAGCAGCGTTAGGGGGTCGAGCTCCTACAATGAGCAGTTCTTC.

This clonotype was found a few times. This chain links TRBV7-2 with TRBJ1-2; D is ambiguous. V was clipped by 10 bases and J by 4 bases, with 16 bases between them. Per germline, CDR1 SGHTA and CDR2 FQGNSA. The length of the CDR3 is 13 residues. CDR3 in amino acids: CATTPQVFYGYTF. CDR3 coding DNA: TGTGCCACCACCCCCCAGGTCTTCTATGGCTACACCTTC.

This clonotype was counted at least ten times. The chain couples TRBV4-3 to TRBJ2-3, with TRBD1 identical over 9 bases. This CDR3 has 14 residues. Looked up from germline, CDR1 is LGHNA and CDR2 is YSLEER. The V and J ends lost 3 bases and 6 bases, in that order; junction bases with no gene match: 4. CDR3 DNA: TGCGCCAGCAGCCACAACAGGGGGCGCGATACGCAGTATTTT. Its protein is CASSHNRGRDTQYF.

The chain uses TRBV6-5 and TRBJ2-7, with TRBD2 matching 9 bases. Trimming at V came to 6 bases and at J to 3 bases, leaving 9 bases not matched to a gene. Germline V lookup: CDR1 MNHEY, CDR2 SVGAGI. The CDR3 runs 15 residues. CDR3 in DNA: TGTGCCAGCAGGGCGGGGGGGCCTCCGGGCTACGAGCAGTACTTC. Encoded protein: CASRAGGPPGYEQYF.

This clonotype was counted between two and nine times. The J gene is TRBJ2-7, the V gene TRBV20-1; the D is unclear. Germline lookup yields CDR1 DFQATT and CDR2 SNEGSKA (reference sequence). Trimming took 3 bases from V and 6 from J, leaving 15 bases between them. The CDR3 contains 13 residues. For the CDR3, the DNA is TGCAGTGCTAGGCTCCAACAACCCGGCGAGCAGTACTTC. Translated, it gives CSARLQQPGEQYF.

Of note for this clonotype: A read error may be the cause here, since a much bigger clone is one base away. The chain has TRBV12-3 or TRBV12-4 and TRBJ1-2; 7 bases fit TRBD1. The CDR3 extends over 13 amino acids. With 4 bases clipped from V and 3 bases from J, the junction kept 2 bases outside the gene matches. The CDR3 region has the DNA TGTGCCAGCAGTTACGGACAGGACTATGGCTACACCTTC. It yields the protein CASSYGQDYGYTF.

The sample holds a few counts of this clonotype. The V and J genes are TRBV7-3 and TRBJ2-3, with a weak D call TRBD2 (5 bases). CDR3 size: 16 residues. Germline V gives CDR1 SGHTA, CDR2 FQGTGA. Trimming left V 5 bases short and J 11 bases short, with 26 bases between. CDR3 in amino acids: CASSPTGLTTWVGQYF. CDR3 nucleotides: TGTGCCAGCAGCCCGACCGGACTTACCACGTGGGTGGGGCAGTATTTT.

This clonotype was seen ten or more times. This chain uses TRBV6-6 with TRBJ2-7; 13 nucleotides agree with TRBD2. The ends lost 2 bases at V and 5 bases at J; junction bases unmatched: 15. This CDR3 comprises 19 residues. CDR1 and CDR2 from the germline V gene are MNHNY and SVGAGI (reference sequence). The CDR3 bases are TGTGCCAGCAGTTACCGTCAGGCCTCGACTAGCGGGAGGAACCACGAGCAGTACTTC. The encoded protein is CASSYRQASTSGRNHEQYF.

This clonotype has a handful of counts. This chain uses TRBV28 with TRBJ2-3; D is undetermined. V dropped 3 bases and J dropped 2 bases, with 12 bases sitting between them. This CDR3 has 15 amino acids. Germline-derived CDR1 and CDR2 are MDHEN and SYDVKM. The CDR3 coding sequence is TGTGCCAGCAGTTTGTACAGACCCAACACAGATACGCAGTATTTT. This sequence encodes CASSLYRPNTDTQYF.

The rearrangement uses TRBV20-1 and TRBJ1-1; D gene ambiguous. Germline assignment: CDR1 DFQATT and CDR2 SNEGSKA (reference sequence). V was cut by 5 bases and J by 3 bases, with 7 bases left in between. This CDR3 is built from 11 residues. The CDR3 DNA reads TGCAGTGCTTCTTCACACACTGAAGCTTTCTTT. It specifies CSASSHTEAFF.

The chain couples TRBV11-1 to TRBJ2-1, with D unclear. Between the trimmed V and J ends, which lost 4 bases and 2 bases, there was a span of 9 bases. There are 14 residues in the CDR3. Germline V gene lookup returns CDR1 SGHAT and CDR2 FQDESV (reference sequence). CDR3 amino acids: CASSSDGTYNEQFF. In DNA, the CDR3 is TGTGCCAGCAGCTCGGACGGAACCTACAATGAGCAGTTCTTC.